One and the same sample provided the 10 T cell receptor beta chains below, sequenced in a study of breast tumors, draining lymph nodes, adjacent tissues. From the multiplex PCR reads, TCRdb called clonotypes with MiXCR, one entry per CDR3 protein. The sample consists of some 31,000 distinct CDR3 sequences, about 63% of them appearing once. Sequenced sample: breast tumor tissue. The receptors come from a female donor with breast cancer. Some clones in this sample may be carry-over from other donors' samples.

Concerning this clonotype: Compared with germline, one end of the junction differs, possibly owing to a read error. The gene calls are TRBV10-2 and TRBJ2-3; no definite D call. The CDR3 has 12 residues. Germline lookup yields CDR1 WSHSY and CDR2 SAAADI. CDR3 nucleotides: TGCGCCAGCAGTGATCTAGAAGATACGCAGTGTTTT. This sequence encodes CASSDLEDTQCF.

In its sample, this clonotype was seen many times. The rearrangement links TRBV12-3 or TRBV12-4 to TRBJ2-3; 9 positions match TRBD2. The V segment lost 8 bases and the J segment 0 bases; nucleotides outside the gene matches: 12. This CDR3 has 17 amino acids. CDR3 protein: CASRIGSGSPSTDTQYF. The CDR3 DNA is TGTGCCAGCCGGATCGGTAGCGGGAGCCCTAGCACAGATACGCAGTATTTT.

This clonotype was recorded at least ten times. V is TRBV19 and J is TRBJ1-6; D remains ambiguous. The CDR3 is 16 amino acids. Germline assignment: CDR1 LNHDA and CDR2 SQIVND (reference sequence). V was trimmed by 6 bases and J by 0 bases, leaving 12 bases between them. The CDR3 is CASRPRESSYNSPLHF. CDR3 DNA: TGTGCCAGTAGGCCAAGGGAAAGCTCCTATAATTCACCCCTCCACTTT. Looking up the rest from reference TRBV19 and TRBJ1-6 gives the full variable domain: DGGITQSPKYLFRKEGQNVTLSCEQNLNHDAMYWYRQDPGQGLRLIYYSQIVNDFQKGDIAEGYSVSREKKESFPLTVTSAQKNPTAFYLCASRPRESSYNSPLHFGNGTRLTVT.

The J gene is TRBJ1-5, the V gene TRBV20-1; possibly TRBD1 for D (5 bases). Trimming cost V 6 bases and J 0 bases, with 12 bases left between them. The CDR3 is 14 residues long. Looked up from germline, CDR1 is DFQATT and CDR2 is SNEGSKA (reference sequence). The CDR3 reads CSAPQGSSNQPQHF. The DNA of the CDR3 is TGCAGTGCCCCTCAGGGTTCTAGCAATCAGCCCCAGCATTTT.

The chain links TRBV2 to TRBJ1-6, with D uncertain. The CDR3 is 13 residues long. Trimming left V 7 bases short and J 7 bases short, with 11 bases between. Germline loops: CDR1 SNHLY, CDR2 FYNNEI. This chain's CDR3 is CASTQEWNSPLHF. As DNA, the CDR3 is TGTGCCAGCACCCAGGAATGGAATTCACCCCTCCACTTT.

This clonotype was recorded at least ten times. This chain joins TRBV6-5 and TRBJ2-2, with a possible D match to TRBD1 (5 bases). The CDR3 runs 13 residues. V was pared by 6 bases and J by 5 bases, with 10 bases between. Germline V gives CDR1 MNHEY, CDR2 SVGAGI. The CDR3: CASRQVPTGELFF. The CDR3 nucleotides read TGTGCCAGCAGACAGGTTCCAACCGGGGAGCTGTTTTTT.

The rearrangement joins TRBV9 to TRBJ2-7; no definite D call. This CDR3 contains 12 residues. Trimming took off 4 bases at V and 1 base at J, with 6 bases between the two ends. CDR1 SGDLS and CDR2 YYNGEE come from the germline V gene. The CDR3 sequence: CASSSGSYEQYF. The CDR3 DNA reads as TGTGCCAGCAGCTCAGGATCCTACGAGCAGTACTTC.

This clonotype qualifies as medium-sized. The chain combines TRBV15 with TRBJ2-3; 11 bases fit TRBD2. The CDR3 is 16 amino acids. Trimming cost V 1 base and J 0 bases; bases outside gene matches: 0. Germline CDR1 and CDR2: LNHNV and YYDKDF (reference sequence). CDR3 in amino acids: CATSRGTSGSTDTQYF. CDR3 DNA: TGTGCCACCAGCAGAGGGACTAGCGGGAGCACAGATACGCAGTATTTT.

CDR3 region: CSVRSATNEKLFF. In DNA, the CDR3 is TGCAGCGTTAGGTCCGCAACTAATGAAAAACTGTTTTTT. The chain employs TRBV29-1 and TRBJ1-4; D ambiguous. The length of the CDR3 is 13 residues. The germline CDR1 and CDR2 sequences are SQVTM and ANQGSEA. The V end was cut by 5 bases, the J end by 0 bases, with 7 bases between.

This clonotype has a count of ten or more. This chain joins TRBV11-2 and TRBJ2-3; D not resolved. Trimming pared 2 bases from V and 2 bases from J, leaving 17 bases between. Germline CDR1 reads SGHAT; CDR2 reads FQNNGV. The CDR3 extends over 17 amino acids. CDR3 protein: CASSLTPGAIDTDTQYF. CDR3 nucleotide sequence: TGTGCCAGCAGCTTAACTCCCGGAGCGATAGACACAGATACGCAGTATTTT.